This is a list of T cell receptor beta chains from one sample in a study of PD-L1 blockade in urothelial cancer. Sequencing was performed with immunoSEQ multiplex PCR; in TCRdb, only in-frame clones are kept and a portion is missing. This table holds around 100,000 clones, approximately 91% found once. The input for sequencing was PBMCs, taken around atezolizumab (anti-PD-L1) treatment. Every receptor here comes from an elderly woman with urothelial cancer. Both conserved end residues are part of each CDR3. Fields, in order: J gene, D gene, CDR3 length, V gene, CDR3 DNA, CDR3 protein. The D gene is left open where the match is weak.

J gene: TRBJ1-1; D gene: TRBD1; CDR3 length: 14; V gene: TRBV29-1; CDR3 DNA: TGCAGCGTTAAGGACAGGGGGCGCGACACTGAAGCTTTCTTT; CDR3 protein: CSVKDRGRDTEAFF
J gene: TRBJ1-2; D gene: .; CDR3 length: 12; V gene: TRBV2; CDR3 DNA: TGTGCCAGCAGTGCCGGGGGCTATGGCTACACCTTC; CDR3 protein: CASSAGGYGYTF
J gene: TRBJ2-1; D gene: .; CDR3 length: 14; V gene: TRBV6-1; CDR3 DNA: TGTGCCAGCAGCTTGGACAGAAAAGACAATGAGCAGTTCTTC; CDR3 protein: CASSLDRKDNEQFF
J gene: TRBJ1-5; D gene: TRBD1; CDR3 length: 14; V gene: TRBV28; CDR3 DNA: TGTGCCAGCAGGAGGACAGGGGTTCATCAGCCCCAGCATTTT; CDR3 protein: CASRRTGVHQPQHF
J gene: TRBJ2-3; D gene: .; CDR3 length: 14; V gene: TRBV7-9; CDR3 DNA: TGTGCCAGCAGCTTAGGTCAGAGCACAGATACGCAGTATTTT; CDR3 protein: CASSLGQSTDTQYF
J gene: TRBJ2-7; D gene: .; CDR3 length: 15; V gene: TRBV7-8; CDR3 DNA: TGTGCCAGCAGCTTAGCGGAGACGCCTGAGTACGAGCAGTACTTC; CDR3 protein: CASSLAETPEYEQYF
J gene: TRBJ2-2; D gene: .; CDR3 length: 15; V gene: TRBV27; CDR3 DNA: TGTGCCAGCAGTCCTGGATCCTTGGGAGCCGGGGAGCTGTTTTTT; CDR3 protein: CASSPGSLGAGELFF
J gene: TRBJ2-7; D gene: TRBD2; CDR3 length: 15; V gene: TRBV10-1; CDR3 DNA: TGCGCCAGCAGTGAGCTAGCGGGAGGGCCGGGCGAGCAGTACTTC; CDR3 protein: CASSELAGGPGEQYF
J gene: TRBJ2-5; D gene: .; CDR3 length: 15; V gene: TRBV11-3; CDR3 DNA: TGTGCCAGCAGCTTAGGGGCTGGGGCCCAAGAGACCCAGTACTTC; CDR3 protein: CASSLGAGAQETQYF
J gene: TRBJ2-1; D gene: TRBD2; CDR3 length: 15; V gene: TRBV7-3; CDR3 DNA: TGTGCCAGCAGCTCGCCGGGACTAGCGGGAGGTGAACAGTTCTTC; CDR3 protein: CASSSPGLAGGEQFF
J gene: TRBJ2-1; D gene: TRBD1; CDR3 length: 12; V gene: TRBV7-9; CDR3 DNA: TGTGGGGACAGGGATCAATACAATGAGCAGTTCTTC; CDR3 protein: CGDRDQYNEQFF
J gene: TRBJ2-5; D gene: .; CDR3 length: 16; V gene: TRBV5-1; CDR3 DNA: TGCGCCAGCCGGATCGAGGGGAGGTTTTCCCAAGAGACCCAGTACTTC; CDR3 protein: CASRIEGRFSQETQYF
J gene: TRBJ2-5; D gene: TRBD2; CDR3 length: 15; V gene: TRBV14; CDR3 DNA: TGTGCCAGCAGCCACCTCGGACTAGAGGGCGAGACCCAGTACTTC; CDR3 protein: CASSHLGLEGETQYF
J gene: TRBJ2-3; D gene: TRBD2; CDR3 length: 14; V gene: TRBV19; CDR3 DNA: TGTGCCAGTAGCCGAGCGGGAGGGCAGGATACGCAGTATTTT; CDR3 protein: CASSRAGGQDTQYF
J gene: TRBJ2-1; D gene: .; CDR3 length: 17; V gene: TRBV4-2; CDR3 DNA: TGTGCCAGCAGCCAAGATATGCTCCTAGACTCCTACAATGAGCAGTTCTTC; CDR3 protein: CASSQDMLLDSYNEQFF
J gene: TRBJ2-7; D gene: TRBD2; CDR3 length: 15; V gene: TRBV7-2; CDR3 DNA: TGTGCCAGCAGCTTCCAGGGACTAGTTCGCAACGAGCAGTACTTC; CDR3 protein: CASSFQGLVRNEQYF
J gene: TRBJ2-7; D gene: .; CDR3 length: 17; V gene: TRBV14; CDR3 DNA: TGTGCCAGCAGCCAAGAGGGTACAGGACGCTTCTCCTACGAGCAGTACTTC; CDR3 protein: CASSQEGTGRFSYEQYF
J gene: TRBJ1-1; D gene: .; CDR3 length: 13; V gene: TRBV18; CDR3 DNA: TGTGCCAGCTCAGCGACAGGCTACACTGAAGCTTTCTTT; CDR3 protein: CASSATGYTEAFF
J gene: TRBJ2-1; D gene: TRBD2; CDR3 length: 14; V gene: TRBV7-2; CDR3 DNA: TGTGCCAGCAGCCCGGGACTAGCGTCAGGTGAGCAGTTCTTC; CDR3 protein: CASSPGLASGEQFF
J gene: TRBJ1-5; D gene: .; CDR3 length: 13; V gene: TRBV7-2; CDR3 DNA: TGTGCCAGCAGCCCTACAGGGAATCAGCCCCAGCATTTT; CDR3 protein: CASSPTGNQPQHF
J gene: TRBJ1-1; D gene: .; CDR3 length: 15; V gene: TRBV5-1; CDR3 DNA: TGCGCCAGCAGCCCTGTGCAGGGGAAAGGGACTGAAGCTTTCTTT; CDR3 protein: CASSPVQGKGTEAFF
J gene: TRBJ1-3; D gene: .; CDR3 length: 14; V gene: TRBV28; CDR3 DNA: TGTGCCAGCGGGGGGGAGGCGGCAGGAAACACCATATATTTT; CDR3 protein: CASGGEAAGNTIYF